The entry below describes one T cell receptor beta chain. There is no known antigen for this receptor. No base-level quality is on record; no much larger clone is a single base apart. PBMCs were isolated by density centrifugation and stained for CD3, CD4 and CD8, and CD4+ and CD8+ T cells were sorted on a FACSAria. Scalp biopsies and blood samples were obtained from unaffected controls. The library was built by means of the immunoSEQ multiplex PCR assay. To provide template for TCR sequencing, every sample had RNA extracted and reverse transcribed into cDNA. SuperScript III was used for first-strand cDNA synthesis, primed with a 2:1 mix of oligo-dT and random hexamers. Amplification bias was assessed with a synthetic immune receptor repertoire, and residual bias was removed computationally. The original pipeline was this. Raw reads were preprocessed to remove errors, and CDR3 was defined by IMGT conventions from the conserved cysteine to phenylalanine. Clonality was calculated as 1 minus Shannon entropy normalized by log2 of the number of productive unique TCRs. Scalp TCRbeta sequences were cross-referenced with sorted blood CD4 and CD8 repertoires so that the CD4 or CD8 identity of scalp clones could be inferred. This immuneACCESS table, as held by TCRdb, lists in-frame sequences with V and J called but not all clones. Of the missing ones, under half trace to an unresolved V gene in checked studies; the others have no known cause. That table gives V, J and clone size, and the DNA gave D and trimming. This sample lists 100,000 to 130,000 clones; roughly 59% were detected once. The ten most abundant clones make up 20% to 25% of the sample.

The record originates from a study of CD8+ T cells in alopecia areata (dated by TCRdb to the late 2010s). Background on the whole study: To study T cell clonal expansion in alopecia areata, the researchers applied high-throughput TCRbeta sequencing to both the C3H/HeJ mouse model and human patients. In humans, TCRbeta sequencing was performed on scalp tissue and on sorted CD4+ and CD8+ peripheral blood T cells from healthy controls and from patients with patchy or totalis/universalis alopecia areata. Scalp clonality was compared across normal scalp (n=4), patchy alopecia areata scalp (n=8), and alopecia totalis/universalis scalp (n=8). RNA came from the PAXgene miRNA kit for fixed scalp, the miRNeasy kit for PBMCs, and the RNeasy kit for mouse skin. immunoSEQ multiplex PCR using 35 Vbeta forward primers and 13 Jbeta reverse primers was used to amplify TCRbeta CDR3 regions. Broad study findings and their caveats: Unlike mouse skin, where gammadelta T cells dominate, normal human skin contains resident alphabeta T cells that get sequenced too, which complicates analysis of the scalp TCR repertoire. Lesional scalp, especially in alopecia totalis/universalis, showed higher clonality and more expanded CD8+ clones than normal scalp, suggesting antigenic drive. Compared with mice, TCR sequences shared between patients were less clear, possibly partly because of HLA diversity across the patient population.

Sample: CD8+ T cells sorted from blood. The receptor comes from a human donor in good health.

This receptor carries the CDR3 CATLSGTEDYGYTF. The nucleotide sequence reads TGTGCCACTCTATCCGGGACAGAAGACTATGGCTACACCTTC. This chain joins TRBV7-9 to TRBJ1-2, with 7 bases matching TRBD1. The CDR1 and CDR2 encoded by the germline V gene (reference sequence) are SEHNR and FQNEAQ. Inclusive of the bounding cysteine and phenylalanine, the CDR3 is 14 residues long. Only CDR3 DNA remains: 42 bases, in frame from the first base. The V end gives up 10 bases and the J end 3 bases, leaving 11 bases in the junction not matched to a gene. The CDR3, completed at both ends by the reference TRBV7-9 and TRBJ1-2 genes, gives the full variable domain DTGVSQNPRHKITKRGQNVTFRCDPISEHNRLYWYRQTLGQGPEFLTYFQNEAQLEKSRLLSDRFSAERPKGSFSTLEIQRTEQGDSAMYLCATLSGTEDYGYTFGSGTRLTVV.